These T cell receptor beta chains were read from a single sample in a study of neoadjuvant anti-PD-1 for oral cavity cancer. Libraries were prepared by immunoSEQ multiplex PCR; TCRdb keeps only in-frame clonotypes and omits some of them. The table records fewer than 7,000 clones, about 74% of them present only once. The sequences come from PBMCs, collected before nivolumab (anti-PD-1) treatment. Source of these receptors: a person aged 40 to 85 with oral cavity squamous cell carcinoma. CDR3s include the opening cysteine and the closing phenylalanine or tryptophan. D genes are given only for firm matches. Clone sizes are given selectively: once, few, many, or a class where the clone is expanded.

V: TRBV5-1; size: -; D: TRBD1; J: TRBJ2-1; DNA: TGCGCCAGCAGCGGGGGGACAGGGGTAGAGCAGTTCTTC; CDR3: CASSGGTGVEQFF
V: TRBV27; size: few; D: -; J: TRBJ2-5; DNA: TGTGCCAGCAGTTCCGAGGAAGGGGGGCAGGAGACCCAGTACTTC; CDR3: CASSSEEGGQETQYF
V: TRBV4-1; size: -; D: TRBD1; J: TRBJ1-1; DNA: TGCGCCAGCAGCCGAGACAGGGTCGGGGAAGCTTTCTTT; CDR3: CASSRDRVGEAFF
V: TRBV27; size: few; D: -; J: TRBJ2-7; DNA: TGTGCCAGCAGTTTTGCTGGACCGCCCAAGGGGGACGAGCAGTACTTC; CDR3: CASSFAGPPKGDEQYF
V: TRBV9; size: -; D: -; J: TRBJ2-3; DNA: TGTGCCAGCAGCGTAGAATTTGGGGGAACAGATACGCAGTATTTT; CDR3: CASSVEFGGTDTQYF
V: TRBV6-4; size: -; D: -; J: TRBJ1-2; DNA: TGTGCCAGCAGTGACTCGGGGGGAAGGGACGGCTACACCTTC; CDR3: CASSDSGGRDGYTF
V: TRBV2; size: -; D: TRBD2; J: TRBJ2-1; DNA: TGTGCCAGCAGTTATCTCCGGGGGGTTGAGCAGTTCTTC; CDR3: CASSYLRGVEQFF
V: TRBV11-3; size: -; D: TRBD1; J: TRBJ2-7; DNA: TGTGCCAGCAGCAACACAGGGGGCTACGAGCAGTACTTC; CDR3: CASSNTGGYEQYF
V: TRBV9; size: -; D: -; J: TRBJ1-4; DNA: TGTGCCAGCAGCACAGGGACGCGAGATGAAAAACTGTTTTTT; CDR3: CASSTGTRDEKLFF
V: TRBV5-6; size: -; D: -; J: TRBJ2-5; DNA: TGTGCCAGCAGCTTCCCCTTAGCGGTCCAAGAGACCCAGTACTTC; CDR3: CASSFPLAVQETQYF
V: TRBV5-6; size: -; D: TRBD1; J: TRBJ2-7; DNA: TGTGCCAGCAGCACCGGGACAGGGTTCGAGCAGTACTTC; CDR3: CASSTGTGFEQYF
V: TRBV6-1; size: -; D: TRBD2; J: TRBJ2-7; DNA: TGTGCCTCAGGGAACGGGGGGAACTACGAGCAGTACTTC; CDR3: CASGNGGNYEQYF
V: TRBV4-3; size: -; D: TRBD2; J: TRBJ2-1; DNA: TGCGCCAGCAGCCAAGATCGGGGGGGCGTGGATGAGCAGTTCTTC; CDR3: CASSQDRGGVDEQFF
V: TRBV6-5; size: -; D: TRBD1; J: TRBJ1-5; DNA: TGTGCCAGCAGTTACTCGTCCAGGGGGCAGCAGCCCCAGCATTTT; CDR3: CASSYSSRGQQPQHF
V: TRBV4-3; size: few; D: -; J: TRBJ1-2; DNA: TGCGCCAGCAGCCCAAGATGGGACGGATCCTATGGCTACACCTTC; CDR3: CASSPRWDGSYGYTF
V: TRBV28; size: once; D: TRBD2; J: TRBJ2-7; DNA: TGTGCCAGCAGAGCGGGACGGAGAAACGAGCAGTACTTC; CDR3: CASRAGRRNEQYF
V: TRBV6-1; size: -; D: -; J: TRBJ2-1; DNA: TGTGCCAGCAGTGAGGCCCAACTGCGCCTCAATGAGCAGTTCTTC; CDR3: CASSEAQLRLNEQFF
V: TRBV6-1; size: -; D: -; J: TRBJ1-2; DNA: TGTGCCAGCACCCTAGGAACAGGCTCCTATGGCTACACCTTC; CDR3: CASTLGTGSYGYTF
V: TRBV28; size: -; D: -; J: TRBJ2-5; DNA: TGTGCCAGCATAGGACAAGAGACCCAGTACTTC; CDR3: CASIGQETQYF
V: TRBV5-1; size: -; D: -; J: TRBJ1-4; DNA: TGCGCCAGCAGCTTGTCTTCCCCGTCAGGGGCAACTAATGAAAAACTGTTTTTT; CDR3: CASSLSSPSGATNEKLFF
V: TRBV19; size: -; D: -; J: TRBJ2-7; DNA: TGTGCCAGTAGTCCCGCCTCTGGAGGCGAGCAGTACTTC; CDR3: CASSPASGGEQYF
V: TRBV6-5; size: once; D: -; J: TRBJ2-7; DNA: TGTGCCAGCAGTTACAAAATCGGGGGCGAGCAGTACTTC; CDR3: CASSYKIGGEQYF
V: TRBV7-9; size: -; D: -; J: TRBJ1-2; DNA: TGTGCCAGCAGCTTAGCACTCGCCGACTATGGCTACACCTTC; CDR3: CASSLALADYGYTF
V: TRBV7-9; size: -; D: -; J: TRBJ1-2; DNA: TGTGCCAGCAGCACTGACAGCTATGGCTACACCTTC; CDR3: CASSTDSYGYTF
V: TRBV5-4; size: -; D: -; J: TRBJ2-7; DNA: TGTGCCAGCAGCCAGGGACAAGCCCACTACGAGCAGTACTTC; CDR3: CASSQGQAHYEQYF
V: TRBV29-1; size: -; D: TRBD1; J: TRBJ1-1; DNA: TGCAGCGTATCGACAGGGGGGAACACTGAAGCTTTCTTT; CDR3: CSVSTGGNTEAFF
V: TRBV4-3; size: once; D: TRBD2; J: TRBJ2-3; DNA: TGCGCCAGCAGCCCGAATGCCGGGACTACTCACACAGATACGCAGTATTTT; CDR3: CASSPNAGTTHTDTQYF
V: TRBV6-5; size: -; D: -; J: TRBJ2-1; DNA: TGTGCCAGCAGTTACAGCCAAAGCTCCTACAATGAGCAGTTCTTC; CDR3: CASSYSQSSYNEQFF
V: TRBV6-1; size: -; D: -; J: TRBJ1-2; DNA: TGTGCCAGCAGTGAAGTCCCGGGCAACTATGGCTACACCTTC; CDR3: CASSEVPGNYGYTF
V: TRBV25-1; size: -; D: -; J: TRBJ2-7; DNA: TGTGCCAGCAGCATTACCTACGAGCAGTACTTC; CDR3: CASSITYEQYF
V: TRBV7-2; size: few; D: TRBD2; J: TRBJ2-1; DNA: TGTGCCAGCAGATCCTTAGCGGGGGGGCTATTAGAGCAGTTCTTC; CDR3: CASRSLAGGLLEQFF
V: TRBV10-3; size: once; D: TRBD1; J: TRBJ2-2; DNA: TGTGCCATCAGTTACAGGGGAGACACCGGGGAGCTGTTTTTT; CDR3: CAISYRGDTGELFF
V: TRBV11-2; size: -; D: TRBD1; J: TRBJ1-1; DNA: TGTGCCAGCAGCCCCGACAGGGTCACTGAAGCTTTCTTT; CDR3: CASSPDRVTEAFF
V: TRBV5-4; size: -; D: -; J: TRBJ2-1; DNA: TGTGCCAGCAGCGATCTTGGGATACCTTACAATGAGCAGTTCTTC; CDR3: CASSDLGIPYNEQFF
V: TRBV5-1; size: -; D: -; J: TRBJ2-3; DNA: TGCGCCAGCAGCTTGTTAGGGTCGAAGACCGGCACAGATACGCAGTATTTT; CDR3: CASSLLGSKTGTDTQYF
V: TRBV18; size: few; D: -; J: TRBJ1-2; DNA: TGTGCCAGCTCACCTGCCGGGTCACAAACTAACTATGGCTACACCTTC; CDR3: CASSPAGSQTNYGYTF
V: TRBV7-8; size: -; D: -; J: TRBJ2-2; DNA: TGTGCCAGCAGCTTTGAGGGTGCCGGGGAGCTGTTTTTT; CDR3: CASSFEGAGELFF
V: TRBV2; size: -; D: -; J: TRBJ1-5; DNA: TGTGCCAGCACCCCCCGGACCGGGCGCCAGCCCCAGCATTTT; CDR3: CASTPRTGRQPQHF
V: TRBV25-1; size: -; D: -; J: TRBJ1-2; DNA: TGTGCCAGCCGGGGGCCCGGAGGCTACACCTTC; CDR3: CASRGPGGYTF
V: TRBV27; size: -; D: -; J: TRBJ2-5; DNA: TGTGCCAGCAGTTTGGCTGGGGGCCAAGAGACCCAGTACTTC; CDR3: CASSLAGGQETQYF